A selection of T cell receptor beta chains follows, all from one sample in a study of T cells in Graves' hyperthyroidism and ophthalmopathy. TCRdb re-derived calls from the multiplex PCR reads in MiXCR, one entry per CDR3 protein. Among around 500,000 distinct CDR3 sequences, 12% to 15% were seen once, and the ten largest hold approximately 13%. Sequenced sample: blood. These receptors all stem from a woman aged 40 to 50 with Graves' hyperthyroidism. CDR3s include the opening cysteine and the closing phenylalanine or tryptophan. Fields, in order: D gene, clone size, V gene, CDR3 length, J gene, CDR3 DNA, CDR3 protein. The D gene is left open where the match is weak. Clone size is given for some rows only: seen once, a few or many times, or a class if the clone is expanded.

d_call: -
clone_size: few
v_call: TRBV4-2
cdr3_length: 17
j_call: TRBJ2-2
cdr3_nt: TGTGCCAGCAGCCAAGCCTTTTCGGAAACGAACACCGGGGAGCTGTTTTTT
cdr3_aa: CASSQAFSETNTGELFF

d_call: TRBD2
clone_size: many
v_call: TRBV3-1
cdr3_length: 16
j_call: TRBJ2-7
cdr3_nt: TGTGCCAGCAGCCAAGTACTAGCGGGATCCCCTTTTGAGCAGTACTTC
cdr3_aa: CASSQVLAGSPFEQYF

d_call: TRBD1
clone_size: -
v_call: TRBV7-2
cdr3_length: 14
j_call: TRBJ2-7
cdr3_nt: TGTGCCAGCAGCTTAGATCAGGGGGCGGAAGAGCAGTACTTC
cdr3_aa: CASSLDQGAEEQYF

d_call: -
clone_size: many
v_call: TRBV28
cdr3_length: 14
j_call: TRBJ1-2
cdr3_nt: TGTGCCAGCAGTTTATCTTCCCCTAACTATGGCTACACCTTC
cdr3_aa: CASSLSSPNYGYTF

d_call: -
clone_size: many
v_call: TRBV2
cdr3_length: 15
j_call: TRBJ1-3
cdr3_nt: TGTGCCAGCAGTTGGGACGGGGACTCTGGAAACACCATATATTTT
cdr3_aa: CASSWDGDSGNTIYF

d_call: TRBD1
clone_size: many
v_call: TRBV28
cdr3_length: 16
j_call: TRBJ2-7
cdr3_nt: TGTGCCAGCAGTTACCGAACAGGGGCTATCCTGCACGAGCAGTACTTC
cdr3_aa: CASSYRTGAILHEQYF

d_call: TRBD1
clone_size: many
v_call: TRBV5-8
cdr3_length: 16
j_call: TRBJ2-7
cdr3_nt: TGTGCCAGCAGCTCGTTATTCGACAGGGATCCCTACGAGCAGTACTTC
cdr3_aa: CASSSLFDRDPYEQYF

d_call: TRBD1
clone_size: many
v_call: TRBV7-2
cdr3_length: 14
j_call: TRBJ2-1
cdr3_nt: TGTGCCAGCAGTATCACAGGGGGGTACAATGAGCAGTTCTTC
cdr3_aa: CASSITGGYNEQFF

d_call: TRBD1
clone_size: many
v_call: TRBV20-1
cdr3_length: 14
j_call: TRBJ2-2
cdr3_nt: TGCAGTGCTCCAGGGGACAGCCTGACCGGGGAGCTGTTTTTT
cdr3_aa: CSAPGDSLTGELFF

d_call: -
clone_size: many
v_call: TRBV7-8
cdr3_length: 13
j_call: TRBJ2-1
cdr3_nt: TGTGCCAGCAGCTTAATGGTTGACAATGAGCAGTTCTTC
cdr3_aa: CASSLMVDNEQFF

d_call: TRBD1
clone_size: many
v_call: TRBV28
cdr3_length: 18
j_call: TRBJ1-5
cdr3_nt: TGTGCCAGCAGTTTCAGGGGGGCTAGACTAGCACGCAATCAGCCCCAGCATTTT
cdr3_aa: CASSFRGARLARNQPQHF

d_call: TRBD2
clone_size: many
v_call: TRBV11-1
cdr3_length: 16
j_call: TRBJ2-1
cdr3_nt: TGTGCCAGCAGCGGCGTACTAGCGGGAGACTACAATGAGCAGTTCTTC
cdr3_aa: CASSGVLAGDYNEQFF